This T cell receptor beta chain stems from a study of CD8+CD57+ T cells in acquired aplastic anemia. Study context: Isolated CD4+ and CD8+ cells, once sorted, yielded DNA averaging roughly 3.2 ug. Study findings and constraints: Fewer than 30 CD8+ CDR3 sequences were shared between patients and controls.

Turning to this clonotype: The antigen is undetermined. This could be a read error, since a much larger clone is one nucleotide away.

The patients chosen for sequencing had shown expansion of CD8+CD57+ cells (detected by flow cytometry). It was genomic DNA that served as the template for profiling TCR beta VDJ and CDR3. MiXCR was run by TCRdb on the reads, yielding one entry per CDR3 protein. The sample includes under 500,000 distinct CDR3 sequences, around a third of them seen just once. Germline V gene lookup returns CDR1 SGHTA and CDR2 FQGTGA. The CDR3 is made up of 15 amino acids. V is TRBV7-3 and J is TRBJ2-7; no clear D gene. Input material: sorted CD4+, CD8+, or CD8+CD57+ T cells (not recorded which) from PBMCs. The source is a human donor with aplastic anemia. The CDR3 spells CASSPRGGLSYERYF. CDR3 sequence (DNA): TGTGCCAGCAGCCCCCGCGGCGGCCTGTCCTACGAGCGGTACTTC.